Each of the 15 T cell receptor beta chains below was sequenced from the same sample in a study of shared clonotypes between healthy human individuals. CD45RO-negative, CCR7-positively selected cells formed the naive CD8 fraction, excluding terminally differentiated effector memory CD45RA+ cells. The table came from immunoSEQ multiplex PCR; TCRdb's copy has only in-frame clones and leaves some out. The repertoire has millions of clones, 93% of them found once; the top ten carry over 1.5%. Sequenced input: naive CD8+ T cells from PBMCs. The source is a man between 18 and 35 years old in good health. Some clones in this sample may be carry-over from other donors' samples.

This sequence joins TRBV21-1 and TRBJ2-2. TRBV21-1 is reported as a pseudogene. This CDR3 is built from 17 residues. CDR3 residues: CASSKEGSCNRTGELFF. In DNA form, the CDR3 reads TGTGCCAGCAGCAAAGAGGGTAGTTGTAATCGTACCGGGGAGCTGTTTTTT.

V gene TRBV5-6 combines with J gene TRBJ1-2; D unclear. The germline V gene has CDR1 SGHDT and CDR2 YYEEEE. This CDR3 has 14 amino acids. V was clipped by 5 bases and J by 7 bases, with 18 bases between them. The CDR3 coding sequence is TGTGCCAGCAGACTCCGGGCTGGCGCAGGTGGCTACACCTTC. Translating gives CASRLRAGAGGYTF.

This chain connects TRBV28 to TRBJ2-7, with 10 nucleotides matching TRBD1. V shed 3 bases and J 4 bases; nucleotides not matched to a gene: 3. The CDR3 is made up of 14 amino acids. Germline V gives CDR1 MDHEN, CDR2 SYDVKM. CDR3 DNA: TGTGCCAGCAGTTTGTCGGACAGGGGGTACGAGCAGTACTTC. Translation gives CASSLSDRGYEQYF.

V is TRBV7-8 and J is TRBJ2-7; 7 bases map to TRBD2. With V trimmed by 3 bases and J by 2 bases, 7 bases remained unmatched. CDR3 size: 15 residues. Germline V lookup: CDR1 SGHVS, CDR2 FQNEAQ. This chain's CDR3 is CASSFFGGSPYEQYF. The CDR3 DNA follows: TGTGCCAGCAGCTTTTTTGGCGGGAGCCCCTACGAGCAGTACTTC.

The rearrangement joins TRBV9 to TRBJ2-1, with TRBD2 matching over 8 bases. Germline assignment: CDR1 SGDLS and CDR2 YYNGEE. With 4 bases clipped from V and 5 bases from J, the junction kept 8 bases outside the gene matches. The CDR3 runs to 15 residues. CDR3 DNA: TGTGCCAGCAGCCCCATTCGGGGGGGACACAATGAGCAGTTCTTC. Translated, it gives CASSPIRGGHNEQFF.

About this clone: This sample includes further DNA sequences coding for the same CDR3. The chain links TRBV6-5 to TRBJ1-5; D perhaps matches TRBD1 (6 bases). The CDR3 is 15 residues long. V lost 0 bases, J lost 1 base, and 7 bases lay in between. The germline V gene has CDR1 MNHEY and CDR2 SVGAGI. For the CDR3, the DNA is TGTGCCAGCAGTTACTCCGGACAGAGCAATCAGCCCCAGCATTTT. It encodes CASSYSGQSNQPQHF.

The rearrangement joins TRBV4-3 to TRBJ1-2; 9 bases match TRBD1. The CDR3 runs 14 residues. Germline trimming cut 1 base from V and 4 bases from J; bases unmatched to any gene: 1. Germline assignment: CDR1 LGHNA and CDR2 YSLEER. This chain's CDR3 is CASSQGTGVYGYTF. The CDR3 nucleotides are TGCGCCAGCAGCCAAGGGACAGGGGTCTATGGCTACACCTTC.

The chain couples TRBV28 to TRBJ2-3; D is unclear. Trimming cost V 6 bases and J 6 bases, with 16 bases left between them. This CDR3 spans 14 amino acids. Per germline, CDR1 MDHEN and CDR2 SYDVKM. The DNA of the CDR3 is TGTGCCAGCAGGCCCCCCTATGCGTCTGATACGCAGTATTTT. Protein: CASRPPYASDTQYF.

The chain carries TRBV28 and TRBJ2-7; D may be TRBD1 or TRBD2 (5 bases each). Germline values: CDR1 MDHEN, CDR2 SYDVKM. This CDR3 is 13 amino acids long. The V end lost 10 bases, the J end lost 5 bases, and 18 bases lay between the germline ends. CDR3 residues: CAIRGDRFHEQYF. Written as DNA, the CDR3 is TGTGCCATCCGTGGGGACCGATTCCACGAGCAGTACTTC.

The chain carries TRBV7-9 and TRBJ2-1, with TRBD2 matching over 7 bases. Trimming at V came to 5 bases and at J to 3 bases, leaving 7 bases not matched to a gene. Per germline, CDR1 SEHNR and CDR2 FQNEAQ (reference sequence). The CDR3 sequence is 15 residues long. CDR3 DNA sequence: TGTGCCAGCAGCCCGGAAGCGGGGAACTACAATGAGCAGTTCTTC. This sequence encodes CASSPEAGNYNEQFF.

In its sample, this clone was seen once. CDR3 bases: TGTGCCAGCAGCGCAAACACGGGTCTAGGTGAAAAACTGTTTTTT. This translates into CASSANTGLGEKLFF. The chain combines TRBV6-5 with TRBJ1-4, with D unresolved. The length of the CDR3 is 15 residues. Germline CDR1 reads MNHEY; CDR2 reads SVGAGI. Trimming cost V 6 bases and J 7 bases, with 18 bases left between them.

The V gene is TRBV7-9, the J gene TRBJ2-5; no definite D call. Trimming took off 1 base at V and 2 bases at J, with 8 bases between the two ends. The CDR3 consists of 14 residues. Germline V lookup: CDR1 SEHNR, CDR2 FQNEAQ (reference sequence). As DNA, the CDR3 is TGTGCCAGCAGCTTAGTGGCCAGACAAGAGACCCAGTACTTC. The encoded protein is CASSLVARQETQYF.

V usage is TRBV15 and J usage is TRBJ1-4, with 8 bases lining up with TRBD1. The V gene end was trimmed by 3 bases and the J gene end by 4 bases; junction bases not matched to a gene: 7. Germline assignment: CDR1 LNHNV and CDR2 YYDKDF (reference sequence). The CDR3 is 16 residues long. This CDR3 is CATSRDREVINEKLFF. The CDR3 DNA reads TGTGCCACCAGCAGGGACAGGGAGGTCATTAATGAAAAACTGTTTTTT.

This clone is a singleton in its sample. Here the CDR3 reads CASSQKALGRDSSYEQYF. The CDR3, as DNA: TGCGCCAGCAGCCAAAAAGCCCTAGGGCGGGACTCTTCCTACGAGCAGTACTTC. V gene TRBV4-1 combines with J gene TRBJ2-7, with TRBD2 as a possible D gene (6 bases). Germline V lookup: CDR1 MGHRA, CDR2 YSYEKL. V was trimmed by 2 bases and J by 1 base, leaving 21 bases between them. This CDR3 comprises 18 residues.

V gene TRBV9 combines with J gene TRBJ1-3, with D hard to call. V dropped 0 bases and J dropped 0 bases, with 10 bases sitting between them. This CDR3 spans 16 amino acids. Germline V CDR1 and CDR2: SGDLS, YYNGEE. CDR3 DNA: TGTGCCAGCAGCGTAGGCGGAGGGTTCTCTGGAAACACCATATATTTT. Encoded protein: CASSVGGGFSGNTIYF.